This is a list of T cell receptor beta chains from one sample in a study of OX40 agonist ivuxolimab in advanced cancers. TCRdb's copy holds only in-frame clones and misses some; the assay was immunoSEQ multiplex PCR. The sample carries under 60,000 clones, 88% recorded once. Material: CD4+ or CD8+ T cells sorted from blood, obtained in a trial of the OX40 agonist ivuxolimab. Source of these receptors: an adult with an advanced solid tumor such as melanoma, head and neck, liver or kidney cancer. Both conserved end residues are trimmed from each CDR3. Some rows mark clone size as missing; the rest say once, few, many or name a class of expanded clone.

v_gene	j_gene	abundance	CDR3aa
TRBV5-1	TRBJ2-5	once	ASSLAGREETQY
TRBV2	TRBJ2-1	.	ASRDSGVNEQF
TRBV7-7	TRBJ2-4	.	ASTMGQGITY
TRBV7-2	TRBJ1-4	.	ASSLGGLPNEKLF
TRBV21-1	TRBJ1-1	.	ASRDWNTEAF
TRBV30	TRBJ2-3	.	ARALVGTDTQY
TRBV4-3	TRBJ1-2	.	ASSQDIVGGAGGYT
TRBV5-1	TRBJ2-1	few	ASSPTSGIYNEQF
TRBV18	TRBJ2-5	once	ASSPGGPTETQY
TRBV11-2	TRBJ2-7	.	ASTREGTSGTEQY
TRBV18	TRBJ2-2	once	ASSPSTIGTGELF
TRBV5-1	TRBJ2-1	.	ASAPPGANEQF
TRBV5-6	TRBJ2-1	.	ASSRHGTGVYNEQF
TRBV30	TRBJ2-4	.	AWGPGRTGGNIQY
TRBV7-9	TRBJ1-4	once	ASSPGQGVRTNEKLF
TRBV5-4	TRBJ1-2	.	ASSSGGSAVGTHNGYT
TRBV7-9	TRBJ2-1	.	ASSLGHPLAARGF
TRBV7-9	TRBJ2-7	.	ASTLGTGGKEQY
TRBV19	TRBJ1-4	.	ASSPQPRGANEKLF
TRBV6-5	TRBJ2-7	.	ASSSGRISGEYEQY
TRBV27	TRBJ2-7	.	ASSLEWDSYEQY
TRBV7-2	TRBJ1-2	.	ASSSFGQLANYGYT